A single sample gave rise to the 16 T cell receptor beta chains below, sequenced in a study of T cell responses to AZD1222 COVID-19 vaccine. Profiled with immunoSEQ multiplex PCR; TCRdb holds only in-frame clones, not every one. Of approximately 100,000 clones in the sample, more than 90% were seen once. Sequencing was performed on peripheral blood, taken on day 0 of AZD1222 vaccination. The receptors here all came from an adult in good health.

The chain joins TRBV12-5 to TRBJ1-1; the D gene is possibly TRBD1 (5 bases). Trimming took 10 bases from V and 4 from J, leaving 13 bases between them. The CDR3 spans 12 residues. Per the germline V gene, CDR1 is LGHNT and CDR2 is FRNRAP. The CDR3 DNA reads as TGTGCTACCTCCCGGGGGAGCACTGAAGCTTTCTTT. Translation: CATSRGSTEAFF.

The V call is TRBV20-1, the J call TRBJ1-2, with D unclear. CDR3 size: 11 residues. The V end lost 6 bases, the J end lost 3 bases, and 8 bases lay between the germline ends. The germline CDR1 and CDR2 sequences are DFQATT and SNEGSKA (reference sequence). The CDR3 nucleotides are TGCAGTGCATCAGCTGACTATGGCTACACCTTC. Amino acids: CSASADYGYTF.

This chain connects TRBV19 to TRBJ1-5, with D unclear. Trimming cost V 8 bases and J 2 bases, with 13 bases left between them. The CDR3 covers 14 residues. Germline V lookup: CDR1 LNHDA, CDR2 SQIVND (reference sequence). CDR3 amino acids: CASRGWSGNQPQHF. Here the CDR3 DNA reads TGTGCCAGTCGAGGGTGGTCGGGCAATCAGCCCCAGCATTTT.

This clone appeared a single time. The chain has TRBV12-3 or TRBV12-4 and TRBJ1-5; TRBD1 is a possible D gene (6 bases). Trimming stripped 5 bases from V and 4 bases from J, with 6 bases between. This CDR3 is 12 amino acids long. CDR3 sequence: CASSGQNQPQHF. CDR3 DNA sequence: TGTGCCAGCAGTGGACAGAATCAGCCCCAGCATTTT.

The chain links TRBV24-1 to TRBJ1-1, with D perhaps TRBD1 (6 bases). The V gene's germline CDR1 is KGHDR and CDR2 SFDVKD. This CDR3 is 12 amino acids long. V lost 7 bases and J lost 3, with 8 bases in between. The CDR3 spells CATRRGDTEAFF. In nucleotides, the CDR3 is TGTGCCACCAGAAGGGGGGACACTGAAGCTTTCTTT.

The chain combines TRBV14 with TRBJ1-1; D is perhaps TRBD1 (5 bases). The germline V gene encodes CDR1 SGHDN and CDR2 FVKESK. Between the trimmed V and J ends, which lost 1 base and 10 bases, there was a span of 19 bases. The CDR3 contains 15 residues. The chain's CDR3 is CASSQVTGPIQGAFF. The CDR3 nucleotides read TGTGCCAGCAGCCAAGTAACAGGACCAATCCAGGGAGCTTTCTTT.

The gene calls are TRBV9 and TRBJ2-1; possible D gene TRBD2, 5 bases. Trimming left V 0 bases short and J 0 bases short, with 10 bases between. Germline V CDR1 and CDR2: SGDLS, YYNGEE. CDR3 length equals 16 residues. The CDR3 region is CASSVAVGSSYNEQFF. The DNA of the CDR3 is TGTGCCAGCAGCGTAGCAGTGGGGAGCTCCTACAATGAGCAGTTCTTC.

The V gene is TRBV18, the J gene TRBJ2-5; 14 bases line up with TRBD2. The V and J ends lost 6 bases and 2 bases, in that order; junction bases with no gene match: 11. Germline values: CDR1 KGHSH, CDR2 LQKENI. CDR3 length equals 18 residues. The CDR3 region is CASSLRTSGGTLQETQYF. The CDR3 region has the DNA TGTGCCAGCTCCCTCCGGACTAGCGGGGGGACCTTACAAGAGACCCAGTACTTC.

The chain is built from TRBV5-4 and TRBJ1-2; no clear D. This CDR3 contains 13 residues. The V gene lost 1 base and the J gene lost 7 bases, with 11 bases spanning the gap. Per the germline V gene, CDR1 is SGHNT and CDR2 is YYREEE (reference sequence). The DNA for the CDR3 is TGTGCCAGCAGCTTGTTAGAGGCGGGTGGCTACACCTTC. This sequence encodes CASSLLEAGGYTF.

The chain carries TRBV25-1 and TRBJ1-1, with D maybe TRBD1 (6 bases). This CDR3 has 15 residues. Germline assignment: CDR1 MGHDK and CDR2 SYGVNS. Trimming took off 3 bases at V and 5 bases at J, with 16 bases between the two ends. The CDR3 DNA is TGTGCCAGCAGTGATCTACAGGGAACGGTGACTGAAGCTTTCTTT. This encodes CASSDLQGTVTEAFF.

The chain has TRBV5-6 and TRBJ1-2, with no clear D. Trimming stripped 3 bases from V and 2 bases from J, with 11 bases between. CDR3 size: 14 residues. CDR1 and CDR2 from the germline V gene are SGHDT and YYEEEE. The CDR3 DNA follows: TGTGCCAGCAGCTATGAGGGTCTCAACTATGGCTACACCTTC. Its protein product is CASSYEGLNYGYTF.

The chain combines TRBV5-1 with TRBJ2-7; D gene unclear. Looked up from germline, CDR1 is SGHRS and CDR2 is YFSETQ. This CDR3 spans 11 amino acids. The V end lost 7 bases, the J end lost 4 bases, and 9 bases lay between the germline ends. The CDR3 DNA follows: TGCGCCAGCGGGGAAGAGTACGAGCAGTACTTC. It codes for CASGEEYEQYF. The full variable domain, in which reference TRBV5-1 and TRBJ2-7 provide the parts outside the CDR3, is KAGVTQTPRYLIKTRGQQVTLSCSPISGHRSVSWYQQTPGQGLQFLFEYFSETQRNKGNFPGRFSGRQFSNSRSEMNVSTLELGDSALYLCASGEEYEQYFGPGTRLTVT.

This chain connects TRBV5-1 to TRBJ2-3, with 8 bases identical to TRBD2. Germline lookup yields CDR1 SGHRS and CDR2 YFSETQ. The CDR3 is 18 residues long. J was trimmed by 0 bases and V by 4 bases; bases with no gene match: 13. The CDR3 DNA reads TGCGCCAGCAGCCTGTTCCAAGGCACTAGCGGAAGCACAGATACGCAGTATTTT. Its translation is CASSLFQGTSGSTDTQYF.

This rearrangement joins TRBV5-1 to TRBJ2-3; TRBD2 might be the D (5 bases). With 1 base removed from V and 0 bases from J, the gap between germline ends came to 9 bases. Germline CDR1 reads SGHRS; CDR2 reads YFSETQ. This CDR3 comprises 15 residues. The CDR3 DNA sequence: TGCGCCAGCAGCTTGCGGCGGGCTAGCACAGATACGCAGTATTTT. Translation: CASSLRRASTDTQYF.

Here the CDR3 reads CASSPHQGDGNSPLHF. CDR3 DNA sequence: TGTGCCAGCAGTCCACATCAGGGAGATGGTAATTCACCCCTCCACTTT. The J gene is TRBJ1-6, the V gene TRBV9, with D perhaps matching TRBD1 (5 bases). Looked up from germline, CDR1 is SGDLS and CDR2 is YYNGEE. There are 16 residues in the CDR3. Deletions cut 5 bases from V and 6 bases from J, with 18 bases between.

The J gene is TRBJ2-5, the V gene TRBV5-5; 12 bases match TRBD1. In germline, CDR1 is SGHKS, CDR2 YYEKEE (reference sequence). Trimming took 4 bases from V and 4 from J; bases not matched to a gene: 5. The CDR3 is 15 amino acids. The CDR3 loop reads CASSPGQGAGETQYF. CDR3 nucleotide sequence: TGTGCCAGCAGCCCGGGACAGGGGGCGGGAGAGACCCAGTACTTC. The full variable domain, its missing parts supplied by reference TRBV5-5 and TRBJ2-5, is DAGVTQSPTHLIKTRGQQVTLRCSPISGHKSVSWYQQVLGQGPQFIFQYYEKEERGRGNFPDRFSARQFPNYSSELNVNALLLGDSALYLCASSPGQGAGETQYFGPGTRLLVL.